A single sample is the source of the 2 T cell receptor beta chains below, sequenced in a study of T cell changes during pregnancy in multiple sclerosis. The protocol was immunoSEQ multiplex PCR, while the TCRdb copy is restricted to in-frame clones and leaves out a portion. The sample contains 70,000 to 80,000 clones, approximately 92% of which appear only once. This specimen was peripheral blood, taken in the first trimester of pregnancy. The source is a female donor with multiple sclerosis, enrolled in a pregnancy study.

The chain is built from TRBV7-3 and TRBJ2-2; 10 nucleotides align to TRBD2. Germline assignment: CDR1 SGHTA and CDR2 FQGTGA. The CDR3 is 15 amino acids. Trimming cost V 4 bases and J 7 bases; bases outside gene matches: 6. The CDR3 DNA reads TGTGCCAGCAGCTCGTCTAGCGGGAGAGACGGGGAGCTGTTTTTT. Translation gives CASSSSSGRDGELFF.

CDR3 protein: CASSFLSGSSYEQYF. The CDR3 coding sequence is TGTGCCAGCAGCTTTTTATCGGGGAGCTCCTACGAGCAGTACTTC. The rearrangement links TRBV5-4 to TRBJ2-7, with D perhaps TRBD2 (5 bases). Per germline, CDR1 SGHNT and CDR2 YYREEE (reference sequence). V gave up 2 bases and J gave up 0 bases, with 12 bases separating them. The CDR3 is 15 amino acids.